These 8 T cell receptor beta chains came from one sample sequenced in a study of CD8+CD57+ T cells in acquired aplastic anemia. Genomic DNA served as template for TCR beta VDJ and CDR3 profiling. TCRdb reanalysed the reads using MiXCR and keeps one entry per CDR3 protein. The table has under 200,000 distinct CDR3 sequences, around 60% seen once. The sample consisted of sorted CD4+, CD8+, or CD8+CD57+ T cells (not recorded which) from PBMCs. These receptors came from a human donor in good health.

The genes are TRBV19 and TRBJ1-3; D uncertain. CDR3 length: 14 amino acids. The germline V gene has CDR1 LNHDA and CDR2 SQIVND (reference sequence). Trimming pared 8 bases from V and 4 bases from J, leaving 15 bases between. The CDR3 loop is CASSQRTQGNTIYF. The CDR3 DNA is TGTGCCAGTTCACAACGGACCCAAGGAAACACCATATATTTT.

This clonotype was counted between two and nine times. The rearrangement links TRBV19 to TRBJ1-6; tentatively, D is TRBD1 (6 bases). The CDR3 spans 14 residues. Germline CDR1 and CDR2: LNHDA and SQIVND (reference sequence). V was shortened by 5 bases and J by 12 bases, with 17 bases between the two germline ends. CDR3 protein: CASSDPPWGQPLHF. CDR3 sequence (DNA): TGTGCCAGTAGTGACCCTCCGTGGGGGCAACCCCTCCACTTT.

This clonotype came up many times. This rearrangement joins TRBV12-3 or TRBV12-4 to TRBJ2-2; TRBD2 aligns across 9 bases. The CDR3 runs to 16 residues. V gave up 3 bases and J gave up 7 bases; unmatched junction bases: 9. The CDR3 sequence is CASSFSGREWFGELFF. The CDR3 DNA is TGTGCCAGCAGTTTTAGCGGGAGAGAATGGTTCGGGGAGCTGTTTTTT.

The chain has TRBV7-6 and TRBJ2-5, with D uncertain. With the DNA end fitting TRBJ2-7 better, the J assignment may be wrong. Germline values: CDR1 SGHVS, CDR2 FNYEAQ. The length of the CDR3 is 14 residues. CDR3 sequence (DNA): TGTGCCAGCAGCGCGCTTTATACAGATTACGAGCAGTACTTC. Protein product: CASSALYTDYEQYF.

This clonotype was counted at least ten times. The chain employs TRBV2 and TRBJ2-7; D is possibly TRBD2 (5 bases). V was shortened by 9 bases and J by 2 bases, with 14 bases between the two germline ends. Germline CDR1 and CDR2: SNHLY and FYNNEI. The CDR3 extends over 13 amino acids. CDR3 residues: CASGLVLTYEQYF. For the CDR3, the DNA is TGTGCCAGTGGACTGGTCCTAACCTACGAGCAGTACTTC.

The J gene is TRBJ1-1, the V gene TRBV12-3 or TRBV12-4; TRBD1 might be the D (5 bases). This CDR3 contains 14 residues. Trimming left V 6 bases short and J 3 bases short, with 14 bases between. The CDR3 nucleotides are TGTGCCAGCAGCTTAACCCCGGGACACACTGAAGCTTTCTTT. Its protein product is CASSLTPGHTEAFF.

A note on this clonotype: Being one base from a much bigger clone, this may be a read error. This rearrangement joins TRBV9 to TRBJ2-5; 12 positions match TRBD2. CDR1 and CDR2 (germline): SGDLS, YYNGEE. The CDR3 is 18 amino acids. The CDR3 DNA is TGTGCCAGCAGCGTAAGGCCGCTAGCGGGAGGGCCTAAAGAGACCCGGTACTTC. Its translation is CASSVRPLAGGPKETRYF.

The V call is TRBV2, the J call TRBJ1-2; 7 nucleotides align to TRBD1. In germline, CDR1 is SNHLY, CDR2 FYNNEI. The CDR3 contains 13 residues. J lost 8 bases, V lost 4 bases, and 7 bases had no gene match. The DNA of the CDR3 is TGTGCCAGCAGTGTGCGACAGGGAGGAGGCTACACCTTC. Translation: CASSVRQGGGYTF.